Following are 15 T cell receptor beta chains from one sample sequenced in a study of T cell repertoires in cytomegalovirus infection. TCRdb passed the reads through MiXCR, listing each CDR3 protein once. The data contain 560,000 or so distinct CDR3 sequences, 16% of them singletons. Sequencing input: CD8+ T cells from PBMCs. The origin of the receptors is a human donor in good health (CMV status not recorded). Some clones in this sample may be carry-over from other donors' samples.

CDR3 loop: CASSFPAGGPEDTQYF. The CDR3 coding sequence is TGCGCCAGCAGCTTTCCAGCGGGAGGGCCGGAAGATACGCAGTATTTT. The chain carries TRBV5-1 and TRBJ2-3; 10 nucleotides agree with TRBD2. The CDR3 is 16 residues long. Trimming removed 2 bases from V and 5 bases from J; junction bases left unmatched: 8. Germline V gene sequence: CDR1 SGHRS, CDR2 YFSETQ.

The table lists this clonotype with many counts. The rearrangement links TRBV7-3 to TRBJ1-3; 9 positions match TRBD1. The CDR3 totals 15 residues. V was pared by 5 bases and J by 0 bases, with 2 bases of the junction left unmatched. Per germline, CDR1 SGHTA and CDR2 FQGTGA. As DNA, the CDR3 is TGTGCCAGCAGCCTGACAGGGGGCTCTGGAAACACCATATATTTT. Translation: CASSLTGGSGNTIYF.

In its sample, this clonotype was seen a few times. This chain links TRBV20-1 with TRBJ2-5; D gene uncertain. Between the trimmed V and J ends, which lost 1 base and 3 bases, there was a span of 12 bases. Per germline, CDR1 DFQATT and CDR2 SNEGSKA (reference sequence). CDR3 length equals 14 residues. The CDR3 region is CSARASHGEETQYF. The CDR3 bases are TGCAGTGCTAGAGCTTCTCACGGAGAAGAGACCCAGTACTTC.

Ten or more counts support this clonotype. This chain links TRBV12-3 or TRBV12-4 with TRBJ2-7, with TRBD2 matching 8 bases. The V and J ends lost 8 bases and 3 bases, in that order; junction bases with no gene match: 15. The CDR3 extends over 16 amino acids. The CDR3 region is CASARSGGGPHYEQYF. In DNA, the CDR3 is TGTGCCAGCGCACGGTCCGGGGGGGGTCCGCACTACGAGCAGTACTTC.

This clonotype was found a few times. The chain links TRBV7-9 to TRBJ2-5, with 8 bases identical to TRBD2. CDR3 length: 15 amino acids. The V segment lost 1 base and the J segment 4 bases; nucleotides outside the gene matches: 5. CDR1 SEHNR and CDR2 FQNEAQ come from the germline V gene (reference sequence). The CDR3 sequence: CASSLERGGPETQYF. CDR3 bases: TGTGCCAGCAGCTTAGAACGGGGGGGCCCAGAGACCCAGTACTTC. The full variable domain, its missing parts supplied by reference TRBV7-9 and TRBJ2-5, is DTGVSQNPRHKITKRGQNVTFRCDPISEHNRLYWYRQTLGQGPEFLTYFQNEAQLEKSRLLSDRFSAERPKGSFSTLEIQRTEQGDSAMYLCASSLERGGPETQYFGPGTRLLVL.

This clonotype was observed at least ten times. The chain is built from TRBV6-5 and TRBJ2-1, with TRBD2 identical over 7 bases. This CDR3 is 15 amino acids long. V was pared by 0 bases and J by 4 bases, with 3 bases of the junction left unmatched. The germline gives CDR1 MNHEY, CDR2 SVGAGI. CDR3 region: CASSYSSGPYNEQFF. The CDR3 DNA follows: TGTGCCAGCAGTTACTCTAGCGGGCCATACAATGAGCAGTTCTTC.

The chain joins TRBV19 to TRBJ1-5, with D perhaps TRBD1 (6 bases). This CDR3 comprises 15 residues. Trimming removed 4 bases at V and 5 bases at J, with 15 bases between. Germline V lookup: CDR1 LNHDA, CDR2 SQIVND (reference sequence). CDR3 DNA sequence: TGTGCCAGTAGTACCCCCACAGGGAGGGATCAGCCCCAGCATTTT. This sequence encodes CASSTPTGRDQPQHF.

This clonotype was counted only a few times. This chain links TRBV12-3 or TRBV12-4 with TRBJ2-1; unclear D gene. The CDR3 runs to 11 residues. V lost 7 bases and J 7 bases, leaving 8 bases between the germline ends. CDR3 in amino acids: CASTQGNEQFF. In nucleotides, the CDR3 is TGTGCCAGCACCCAAGGGAATGAGCAGTTCTTC.

The chain carries TRBV19 and TRBJ2-7, with 7 bases fitting TRBD1. This CDR3 is built from 15 residues. Germline V gene lookup returns CDR1 LNHDA and CDR2 SQIVND (reference sequence). V was clipped by 1 base and J by 1 base; unmatched bases: 4. DNA for the CDR3: TGTGCCAGTAGTATAGGAGGGGGCCGATCCTACGAGCAGTACTTC. This translates into CASSIGGGRSYEQYF.

The V call is TRBV9, the J call TRBJ1-2; D is unresolved. The V end lost 3 bases, the J end lost 8 bases, and 8 bases lay between the germline ends. Germline V gene data show CDR1 as SGDLS and CDR2 as YYNGEE. The CDR3 contains 11 residues. The CDR3, as DNA: TGTGCCAGCAGCGATCCGGGAGGCTACACCTTC. Protein sequence: CASSDPGGYTF.

The rearrangement links TRBV28 to TRBJ2-7; possible D gene TRBD2, 6 bases. Germline assignment: CDR1 MDHEN and CDR2 SYDVKM. With 5 bases removed from V and 3 bases from J, the gap between germline ends came to 14 bases. The CDR3 length is 14 residues. CDR3 sequence: CASSLALTFYEQYF. In DNA form, the CDR3 reads TGTGCCAGCAGTCTAGCGCTGACTTTCTACGAGCAGTACTTC.

This clonotype was picked up many times. The chain joins TRBV28 to TRBJ1-2, with a tentative D call TRBD1 (6 bases). This CDR3 has 15 amino acids. Trimming left V 4 bases short and J 4 bases short, with 16 bases between. The germline V gene encodes CDR1 MDHEN and CDR2 SYDVKM. The CDR3 protein is CASSSQRQDTYGYTF. CDR3 DNA sequence: TGTGCCAGCAGTTCCCAACGACAGGATACCTATGGCTACACCTTC.

This clonotype was detected only once. The rearrangement links TRBV5-8 to TRBJ2-1, with D tentatively TRBD2 (6 bases). The CDR3 is 15 amino acids. V was pared by 4 bases and J by 0 bases, with 11 bases between. Germline V CDR1 and CDR2: SGHTS, YDEGEE. CDR3 nucleotides: TGTGCCAGCAGCCTCAAGGACTACTCCTACAATGAGCAGTTCTTC. Translating gives CASSLKDYSYNEQFF. Filled out from reference TRBV5-8 and TRBJ2-1, the complete variable domain reads EAGVTQSPTHLIKTRGQQATLRCSPISGHTSVYWYQQALGLGLQFLLWYDEGEERNRGNFPPRFSGRQFPNYSSELNVNALELEDSALYLCASSLKDYSYNEQFFGPGTRLTVL.

In this sample, this clonotype turned up many times. The chain has TRBV5-6 and TRBJ2-1; TRBD2 matches 13 bases. Trimming at V came to 4 bases and at J to 12 bases, leaving 7 bases not matched to a gene. In germline, CDR1 is SGHDT, CDR2 YYEEEE. The CDR3 is 14 residues long. This CDR3 reads CASSRGTSGAWQFF. The CDR3, as DNA: TGTGCCAGCAGCCGCGGGACTAGCGGGGCTTGGCAGTTCTTC.

The chain joins TRBV7-4 to TRBJ2-7; perhaps TRBD1 as D (6 bases). The V gene lost 7 bases and the J gene lost 1 base, with 17 bases spanning the gap. Germline loops: CDR1 SGHVT, CDR2 SQSDAQ. The CDR3 extends over 15 amino acids. The CDR3, as DNA: TGTGCCAGCACCCACATGGACAGACCTTCCTACGAGCAGTACTTC. This codes for CASTHMDRPSYEQYF. Variable domain in full (rest from reference TRBV7-4 and TRBJ2-7): GAGVSQSPRYKVAKRGRDVALRCDSISGHVTLYWYRQTLGQGSEVLTYSQSDAQRDKSGRPSGRFSAERPERSVSTLKIQRTEQGDSAVYLCASTHMDRPSYEQYFGPGTRLTVT.